The source of this T cell receptor beta chain is a study of T cell clones after liver transplantation. Study-wide context: Without induction therapy, subjects received standard immunosuppression until 12-24 months post-transplant.

TCRdb's copy holds only in-frame clones and misses some; the assay was immunoSEQ multiplex PCR. The sample has nearly 15,000 clones, approximately 86% seen once; the top ten hold 28%. Thawed unstimulated PBMCs were FACS-sorted by CD3, CD4 and CD8 into two populations. The CDR3 extends over 15 amino acids. Trimming took 5 bases from V and 5 from J; bases not matched to a gene: 6. Germline V gives CDR1 SGHTA, CDR2 FQGTGA. This clonotype originated in a human patient who received a liver transplant. Among the T cells, some may be from the graft donor. This material consisted of CD8+ T cells from blood, taken about 50 months after liver transplant. J is TRBJ2-2 and V is TRBV7-3; 9 bases map to TRBD1. Here the CDR3 DNA reads TGTGCCAGCAGCCGCGGACAGGGGCGGACCGGGGAGCTGTTTTTT. This translates into CASSRGQGRTGELFF.